This T cell receptor (beta chain) originates from a study of glioma-infiltrating T cells. Trimming stripped 5 bases from V and 6 bases from J, with 21 bases between. The CDR3 spans 16 residues. CDR1 SGHVS and CDR2 FNYEAQ come from the germline V gene. The iRepertoire nested amplicon-rescue multiplex PCR amplified TCR alpha and beta CDR3s from RNA. Input was 100-400 ng of tissue mRNA or PBMC total RNA. TCRdb itself ran the multiplex PCR reads through MiXCR, one entry per CDR3 protein. The sample includes about 93,000 distinct CDR3 sequences, 35% to 45% of them seen just once. This clonotype occurred many times.

This chain links TRBV7-6 with TRBJ2-3; TRBD2 is a possible D gene (7 bases). Sample: glioma tissue, nonneoplastic brain tissue, or PBMCs (not recorded which). The receptor was derived from a human donor with low-grade glioma or glioblastoma, undergoing nonglioma brain surgery, or in good health (not recorded which). The CDR3 sequence is CASSPLWGGDGDTQYF. The CDR3 nucleotides read TGTGCCAGCAGCCCCCTGTGGGGGGGCGATGGGGATACGCAGTATTTT.